The 23 T cell receptor beta chains below all came from one sample that was sequenced in a study of CD8 T cells in Susac syndrome. An amount of RNA that ranged from roughly 0.5 to 1 ug was reverse transcribed with random hexamers. TCRdb reanalysed the immunoSEQ multiplex PCR reads using MiXCR and keeps one entry per CDR3 protein. The sample yields 150,000 to 200,000 distinct CDR3 sequences, about 95% seen once. The sample taken for sequencing was CD4+ T cells from PBMCs. Receptors originate from a human donor in good health.

The chain combines TRBV12-3 or TRBV12-4 with TRBJ1-5; D ambiguous. The CDR3 consists of 16 residues. Trimming took 1 base from V and 2 from J, leaving 12 bases between them. The CDR3 protein is CASSLGAGPGNQPQHF. Written as DNA, the CDR3 is TGTGCCAGCAGTTTAGGGGCAGGCCCTGGCAATCAGCCCCAGCATTTT.

The CDR3 spells CAWSRLGTSGLQFF. The CDR3 coding sequence is TGTGCCTGGAGCAGGCTCGGGACTAGCGGGTTGCAGTTCTTC. The genes are TRBV30 and TRBJ2-1, with 12 bases fitting TRBD2. CDR1 GTSNPN and CDR2 SVGIG come from the germline V gene (reference sequence). Unmatched junction bases numbered 9, after V lost 3 bases and J lost 12 bases. This CDR3 is 14 amino acids long. Full variable domain (missing parts from reference TRBV30 and TRBJ2-1): SQTIHQWPATLVQPVGSPLSLECTVEGTSNPNLYWYRQAAGRGLQLLFYSVGIGQISSEVPQNLSASRPQDRQFILSSKKLLLSDSGFYLCAWSRLGTSGLQFFGPGTRLTVL.

The chain carries TRBV7-3 and TRBJ1-1; D not certain. Trimming took off 5 bases at V and 7 bases at J, with 14 bases between the two ends. Per germline, CDR1 SGHTA and CDR2 FQGTGA. This CDR3 contains 13 residues. The CDR3 DNA reads TGTGCCAGCAGCCCCGGATCTACCCGTGAAGCTTTCTTT. The encoded protein is CASSPGSTREAFF.

This chain uses TRBV15 with TRBJ2-5; the D is unclear. The CDR3 length is 15 residues. The germline CDR1 and CDR2 sequences are LNHNV and YYDKDF (reference sequence). Trimming removed 4 bases from V and 5 bases from J, with 17 bases in between. For the CDR3, the DNA is TGTGCCACCAGCAACCACTCTACCCCCTGGGAGACCCAGTACTTC. It specifies CATSNHSTPWETQYF. Using reference TRBV15 and TRBJ2-5 for the parts outside the CDR3, the full variable domain is DAMVIQNPRYQVTQFGKPVTLSCSQTLNHNVMYWYQQKSSQAPKLLFHYYDKDFNNEADTPDNFQSRRPNTSFCFLDIRSPGLGDTAMYLCATSNHSTPWETQYFGPGTRLLVL.

This clonotype was seen just once. The chain recombines TRBV15 with TRBJ1-2, with D maybe TRBD1 (6 bases). CDR3 size: 16 residues. CDR1 LNHNV and CDR2 YYDKDF come from the germline V gene (reference sequence). Deletions cut 4 bases from V and 6 bases from J, with 21 bases between. The CDR3 protein is CATSILETRGTNGYTF. CDR3 in DNA: TGTGCCACCAGCATTCTCGAAACTAGGGGGACTAATGGCTACACCTTC.

The rearrangement uses TRBV5-1 and TRBJ2-3, with D perhaps TRBD2 (6 bases). Trimming cost V 5 bases and J 5 bases, with 12 bases left between them. Germline V gene sequence: CDR1 SGHRS, CDR2 YFSETQ. This CDR3 is built from 13 residues. CDR3 nucleotide sequence: TGCGCCAGCAGATCGGCTAGCGAAGATACGCAGTATTTT. It yields the protein CASRSASEDTQYF.

The chain is built from TRBV20-1 and TRBJ2-5; 8 bases line up with TRBD1. There are 14 residues in the CDR3. Losses at the gene ends were 1 base for V and 5 bases for J; bases not matched to a gene: 6. Germline CDR1 reads DFQATT; CDR2 reads SNEGSKA (reference sequence). CDR3 loop: CSARVGQVAETQYF. The CDR3 DNA is TGCAGTGCTAGAGTGGGACAGGTGGCGGAGACCCAGTACTTC.

V is TRBV18 and J is TRBJ2-7; D remains ambiguous. The CDR3 is 14 residues long. The germline V gene has CDR1 KGHSH and CDR2 LQKENI. Deletions cut 6 bases from V and 1 base from J, with 13 bases between. CDR3 coding DNA: TGTGCCAGCTCGATCTCTCCAGAGTCCTACGAGCAGTACTTC. It codes for CASSISPESYEQYF.

This chain links TRBV12-3 or TRBV12-4 with TRBJ2-7; no clear D gene. The CDR3 is 14 amino acids. Trimming cost V 6 bases and J 0 bases, with 12 bases left between them. CDR3 DNA sequence: TGTGCCAGCAGCAGACCGAAGCGCTCCTACGAGCAGTACTTC. It translates to CASSRPKRSYEQYF.

The rearrangement joins TRBV20-1 to TRBJ2-1, with 11 bases that match TRBD2. The CDR3 covers 13 residues. J lost 9 bases, V lost 7 bases, and 8 bases had no gene match. Germline V gene sequence: CDR1 DFQATT, CDR2 SNEGSKA (reference sequence). CDR3 sequence (DNA): TGCAGTGTCAGGCCTAGCGGGAGGAGTGAGCAGTTCTTC. Translated: CSVRPSGRSEQFF.

The chain recombines TRBV28 with TRBJ2-1; the D gene is possibly TRBD2 (6 bases). This CDR3 has 14 amino acids. Germline V lookup: CDR1 MDHEN, CDR2 SYDVKM. Trimming cost V 2 bases and J 8 bases, with 13 bases left between them. The chain's CDR3 is CASSLGWGGDEQFF. CDR3 nucleotide sequence: TGTGCCAGCAGTTTAGGTTGGGGAGGCGATGAGCAGTTCTTC.

The J gene is TRBJ1-5, the V gene TRBV3-1; D unresolved. Germline V gene lookup returns CDR1 LGHDT and CDR2 YNNKEL (reference sequence). Trimming removed 2 bases from V and 0 bases from J, with 5 bases in between. The length of the CDR3 is 14 residues. The CDR3 spells CASSQSGSNQPQHF. The CDR3 DNA sequence: TGTGCCAGCAGCCAATCGGGTAGCAATCAGCCCCAGCATTTT.

Only one count was recorded for this clonotype. The gene calls are TRBV7-3 and TRBJ2-2; D is uncertain. Germline CDR1 and CDR2: SGHTA and FQGTGA. V was trimmed by 0 bases and J by 4 bases, leaving 9 bases between them. This CDR3 comprises 15 residues. The CDR3 here is CASSLTSRSTGELFF. DNA of the CDR3: TGTGCCAGCAGCTTAACGAGCAGGAGCACCGGGGAGCTGTTTTTT.

The CDR3 here is CASSHLPGQGAYEQFF. In nucleotides, the CDR3 is TGTGCCAGCAGCCACCTCCCGGGACAGGGGGCCTATGAGCAGTTCTTC. The rearrangement uses TRBV6-2 or TRBV6-3 and TRBJ2-1, with 12 bases fitting TRBD1. V shed 6 bases, J shed 8 bases, and the junction held 11 bases outside the gene matches. Germline assignment: CDR1 MNHEY and CDR2 SVGEGT. The CDR3 runs to 16 residues.

V is TRBV6-5 and J is TRBJ2-5, with D perhaps being TRBD1 or TRBD2 (6 bases each). This CDR3 is 12 amino acids long. CDR1 is MNHEY and CDR2 is SVGAGI in the germline V gene. The V end was cut by 6 bases, the J end by 5 bases, with 10 bases between. The CDR3 DNA reads TGTGCCAGCAGAGAGGGGGGTGAGACCCAGTACTTC. Its translation: CASREGGETQYF.

This sequence joins TRBV5-6 and TRBJ1-1, with TRBD1 matching over 9 bases. The V and J ends lost 2 bases and 6 bases, in that order; junction bases with no gene match: 2. CDR1 is SGHDT, CDR2 YYEEEE, per germline. The CDR3 extends over 13 amino acids. CDR3 loop: CASSLGDRAEAFF. The CDR3 nucleotides read TGTGCCAGCAGCTTAGGGGACAGGGCTGAAGCTTTCTTT.

The rearrangement links TRBV6-2 or TRBV6-3 to TRBJ2-7; 7 bases line up with TRBD1. The V segment lost 2 bases and the J segment 2 bases; nucleotides outside the gene matches: 6. The CDR3 runs to 15 residues. Germline values: CDR1 MNHEY, CDR2 SVGEGT. CDR3 loop: CASSYEGQSTYEQYF. CDR3 nucleotide sequence: TGTGCCAGCAGTTACGAGGGACAGTCCACCTACGAGCAGTACTTC.

J is TRBJ2-3 and V is TRBV20-1; D remains ambiguous. The CDR3 is 15 amino acids. V was pared by 3 bases and J by 0 bases, with 13 bases between. Germline V gives CDR1 DFQATT, CDR2 SNEGSKA (reference sequence). For the CDR3, the DNA is TGCAGTGCTAGCGTCGGAGCCCCTAGCACAGATACGCAGTATTTT. Its protein is CSASVGAPSTDTQYF.

The count of this clonotype is one. This chain connects TRBV27 to TRBJ2-7, with D perhaps assigned TRBD1 or TRBD2 (5 bases each). The CDR3 extends over 15 amino acids. Trimming shortened V by 2 bases and J by 9 bases, and 20 bases separated the two germline ends. Per the germline V gene, CDR1 is MNHEY and CDR2 is SMNVEV (reference sequence). The CDR3 region is CASSLSSGPGTGQYF. CDR3 nucleotide sequence: TGTGCCAGCAGTTTAAGTTCGGGGCCGGGTACCGGGCAGTACTTC.

The V gene is TRBV28, the J gene TRBJ1-1; the D gene is possibly TRBD1 (5 bases). The CDR3 covers 16 residues. V lost 2 bases and J 3 bases, leaving 16 bases between the germline ends. Germline values: CDR1 MDHEN, CDR2 SYDVKM. CDR3 region: CASSLRTPTLDTEAFF. DNA of the CDR3: TGTGCCAGCAGTTTAAGGACACCTACTTTGGACACTGAAGCTTTCTTT.

The chain combines TRBV29-1 with TRBJ2-1; 11 nucleotides line up with TRBD2. J gave up 3 bases and V 6 bases, and 4 bases lay outside the gene matches. This CDR3 is built from 14 residues. Germline CDR1 reads SQVTM; CDR2 reads ANQGSEA. The chain's CDR3 is CSVEGLAVYNEQFF. The CDR3 bases are TGCAGCGTGGAGGGACTAGCGGTCTACAATGAGCAGTTCTTC.

A single count supports this clonotype. The rearrangement joins TRBV19 to TRBJ2-2, with D perhaps TRBD1 or TRBD2 (5 bases each). Between the trimmed V and J ends, which lost 7 bases and 0 bases, there was a span of 9 bases. The CDR3 is 14 amino acids. Germline V gives CDR1 LNHDA, CDR2 SQIVND (reference sequence). Here the CDR3 DNA reads TGTGCCAGTACGGGACGGACGAACACCGGGGAGCTGTTTTTT. Protein sequence: CASTGRTNTGELFF. Together with reference TRBV19 and TRBJ2-2, the CDR3 gives the full variable domain: DGGITQSPKYLFRKEGQNVTLSCEQNLNHDAMYWYRQDPGQGLRLIYYSQIVNDFQKGDIAEGYSVSREKKESFPLTVTSAQKNPTAFYLCASTGRTNTGELFFGEGSRLTVL.

This clonotype occurred once. The gene calls are TRBV28 and TRBJ1-2; D is ambiguous. Trimming removed 8 bases from V and 1 base from J, with 11 bases in between. The germline gives CDR1 MDHEN, CDR2 SYDVKM. The CDR3 length is 13 residues. The CDR3 sequence: CASRTPFNYGYTF. Here the CDR3 DNA reads TGTGCCAGCCGGACTCCTTTTAACTATGGCTACACCTTC.